Listed below are T cell receptor beta chains from one sample, sequenced in a study of blood T cells in healthy people across ages. TCRdb redid the calling of the 5' RACE reads with MiXCR, one entry per CDR3 protein. The sample has about 1,500,000 distinct CDR3 sequences; 28% are singletons. Material for sequencing was blood. These receptors came from a woman aged 25 to 39 in good health. CDR3s include the opening cysteine and the closing phenylalanine or tryptophan. The D gene is left open where the match is weak. Clone size, where shown, is once, few, many, or a class for clones that have expanded.

CDR3aa: CASSGRTGPDGYTF; CDR3nt: TGTGCCAGCAGCGGGAGGACAGGGCCGGATGGCTACACCTTC; j_gene: TRBJ1-2; d_gene: TRBD1; v_gene: TRBV7-9; abundance: -
CDR3aa: CSARNLGLAGGPGTDTQYF; CDR3nt: TGCAGTGCTAGAAACTTAGGACTAGCGGGGGGACCAGGCACAGATACGCAGTATTTT; j_gene: TRBJ2-3; d_gene: TRBD2; v_gene: TRBV20-1; abundance: -
CDR3aa: CASSPPRGPYNEQFF; CDR3nt: TGTGCCAGCAGCCCGCCGCGGGGACCTTACAATGAGCAGTTCTTC; j_gene: TRBJ2-1; d_gene: -; v_gene: TRBV9; abundance: -
CDR3aa: CVSSREILYGYTF; CDR3nt: TGCGTCAGCAGCCGAGAGATCCTCTATGGCTACACCTTC; j_gene: TRBJ1-2; d_gene: -; v_gene: TRBV5-1; abundance: few
CDR3aa: CSVRRGGSSYNEQFF; CDR3nt: TGCAGCGTTCGGAGAGGGGGTTCATCATACAATGAGCAGTTCTTC; j_gene: TRBJ2-1; d_gene: -; v_gene: TRBV29-1; abundance: -
CDR3aa: CASSLQGAAKNIQYF; CDR3nt: TGTGCCAGCAGCTTACAAGGCGCGGCCAAAAACATTCAGTACTTC; j_gene: TRBJ2-4; d_gene: -; v_gene: TRBV7-8; abundance: -
CDR3aa: CASSSSRGTDTQYF; CDR3nt: TGTGCCAGCAGCTCTTCCCGGGGCACAGATACGCAGTATTTT; j_gene: TRBJ2-3; d_gene: -; v_gene: TRBV7-2; abundance: many
CDR3aa: CAISSPGIDEQYF; CDR3nt: TGTGCCATCAGTAGTCCGGGAATCGACGAGCAGTACTTC; j_gene: TRBJ2-7; d_gene: -; v_gene: TRBV10-3; abundance: -
CDR3aa: CASSPSSGATQYF; CDR3nt: TGTGCCAGCAGCCCCTCCTCAGGCGCGACGCAGTATTTT; j_gene: TRBJ2-3; d_gene: -; v_gene: TRBV7-8; abundance: -
CDR3aa: CASSLGGDSQSFSYNEQFF; CDR3nt: TGTGCCAGCAGCTTAGGGGGGGACAGCCAATCGTTCTCCTACAATGAGCAGTTCTTC; j_gene: TRBJ2-1; d_gene: -; v_gene: TRBV7-6; abundance: once
CDR3aa: CASSRSLAGAYEQYF; CDR3nt: TGCGCCAGCAGCCGGTCGCTAGCGGGAGCTTACGAGCAGTACTTC; j_gene: TRBJ2-7; d_gene: TRBD2; v_gene: TRBV4-3; abundance: few
CDR3aa: CASSGASGTSGGRSYEQYF; CDR3nt: TGCGCCAGCAGCGGAGCCTCCGGGACTAGCGGGGGGCGCTCCTACGAGCAGTACTTC; j_gene: TRBJ2-7; d_gene: TRBD2; v_gene: TRBV5-1; abundance: -
CDR3aa: CASSAGGRGQEYGYTF; CDR3nt: TGTGCCAGCAGCGCCGGAGGCAGGGGGCAGGAATATGGCTACACCTTC; j_gene: TRBJ1-2; d_gene: TRBD1; v_gene: TRBV9; abundance: few
CDR3aa: CSASDEAGLSYEQYF; CDR3nt: TGCAGTGCTAGTGATGAAGCGGGCCTCTCCTACGAGCAGTACTTC; j_gene: TRBJ2-7; d_gene: -; v_gene: TRBV20-1; abundance: many
CDR3aa: CASGQAVMNTEAFF; CDR3nt: TGTGCCAGCGGACAGGCCGTCATGAACACTGAAGCTTTCTTT; j_gene: TRBJ1-1; d_gene: TRBD1; v_gene: TRBV12-3/TRBV12-4; abundance: -
CDR3aa: CASSLVLPGQVSYEQYF; CDR3nt: TGCGCCAGCAGCTTGGTTCTACCGGGACAGGTATCCTACGAGCAGTACTTC; j_gene: TRBJ2-7; d_gene: TRBD1; v_gene: TRBV5-1; abundance: -
CDR3aa: CASSQLAGADTQYF; CDR3nt: TGCGCCAGCAGCCAACTAGCGGGGGCAGATACGCAGTATTTT; j_gene: TRBJ2-3; d_gene: TRBD2; v_gene: TRBV5-1; abundance: few
CDR3aa: CASSSHGGGYTF; CDR3nt: TGTGCCAGCAGCTCTCACGGAGGTGGCTACACCTTC; j_gene: TRBJ1-2; d_gene: -; v_gene: TRBV5-6; abundance: once
CDR3aa: CASSDGVGGNTQYF; CDR3nt: TGTGCCAGCAGTGACGGTGTCGGCGGTAATACGCAGTATTTT; j_gene: TRBJ2-3; d_gene: -; v_gene: TRBV6-4; abundance: -
CDR3aa: CASSSPRTSGSLGTQYF; CDR3nt: TGTGCCAGCAGTTCACCTAGGACTAGCGGGAGTTTGGGTACGCAGTATTTT; j_gene: TRBJ2-3; d_gene: TRBD2; v_gene: TRBV6-5; abundance: many
CDR3aa: CATPGRSYNEQFF; CDR3nt: TGTGCCACCCCGGGCCGCTCCTACAATGAGCAGTTCTTC; j_gene: TRBJ2-1; d_gene: -; v_gene: TRBV5-4; abundance: -
CDR3aa: CASSLAMVDEQYF; CDR3nt: TGCGCCAGCAGCTTGGCCATGGTAGACGAGCAGTACTTC; j_gene: TRBJ2-7; d_gene: -; v_gene: TRBV5-1; abundance: -
CDR3aa: CASSPRRGIGGYTF; CDR3nt: TGTGCCAGCAGCCCGCGACGGGGAATTGGGGGCTACACCTTC; j_gene: TRBJ1-2; d_gene: -; v_gene: TRBV6-5; abundance: -
CDR3aa: CASSQEMPGREGQYF; CDR3nt: TGTGCCAGCAGCCAAGAAATGCCAGGGCGAGAGGGGCAGTACTTC; j_gene: TRBJ2-7; d_gene: -; v_gene: TRBV14; abundance: few
CDR3aa: CASSLLKPKDSLGGDTQYF; CDR3nt: TGCGCCAGCAGCCTACTTAAACCCAAGGACAGCCTAGGGGGGGATACGCAGTATTTT; j_gene: TRBJ2-3; d_gene: -; v_gene: TRBV5-1; abundance: -
CDR3aa: CASSASAGEQYF; CDR3nt: TGTGCAAGCAGCGCCAGCGCGGGTGAGCAGTACTTC; j_gene: TRBJ2-5; d_gene: -; v_gene: TRBV3-1; abundance: -
CDR3aa: CASSENGRYQETQYF; CDR3nt: TGCGCCAGCAGTGAGAACGGCCGGTACCAAGAGACCCAGTACTTC; j_gene: TRBJ2-5; d_gene: -; v_gene: TRBV10-1; abundance: few
CDR3aa: CANSATSGGYEQYF; CDR3nt: TGTGCCAACAGCGCGACTAGCGGGGGGTACGAGCAGTACTTC; j_gene: TRBJ2-7; d_gene: TRBD2; v_gene: TRBV7-2; abundance: -
CDR3aa: CASSALGTGELFF; CDR3nt: TGTGCCAGTAGTGCCCTCGGAACCGGGGAGCTGTTTTTT; j_gene: TRBJ2-2; d_gene: -; v_gene: TRBV19; abundance: few
CDR3aa: CSAKRSGLTDTQYF; CDR3nt: TGCAGTGCTAAACGGTCGGGACTCACAGATACGCAGTATTTT; j_gene: TRBJ2-3; d_gene: -; v_gene: TRBV20-1; abundance: -
CDR3aa: CASIAQPRREFF; CDR3nt: TGTGCCAGCATTGCCCAGCCCCGGAGGGAGTTCTTC; j_gene: TRBJ2-1; d_gene: -; v_gene: TRBV12-3/TRBV12-4; abundance: -
CDR3aa: CATRDFSYNKQFF; CDR3nt: TGTGCCACCCGCGATTTCTCCTACAATAAGCAGTTCTTC; j_gene: TRBJ2-1; d_gene: -; v_gene: TRBV18; abundance: few
CDR3aa: CASSQVWPLGRRTSYEQYF; CDR3nt: TGCGCCAGCAGCCAAGTATGGCCCCTAGGCAGGAGGACCTCCTACGAGCAGTACTTC; j_gene: TRBJ2-7; d_gene: -; v_gene: TRBV4-1; abundance: -
CDR3aa: CASSIVAAGSYNEQFF; CDR3nt: TGCGCCAGCAGCATAGTCGCGGCGGGGAGCTACAATGAGCAGTTCTTC; j_gene: TRBJ2-1; d_gene: -; v_gene: TRBV5-1; abundance: once
CDR3aa: CASSLAGGGSGANVLTF; CDR3nt: TGTGCCAGCAGCTTAGCGGGAGGGGGATCTGGGGCCAACGTCCTGACTTTC; j_gene: TRBJ2-6; d_gene: -; v_gene: TRBV7-2; abundance: many
CDR3aa: CSALLGGGSTDTQYF; CDR3nt: TGCAGTGCACTATTGGGGGGGGGAAGCACAGATACGCAGTATTTT; j_gene: TRBJ2-3; d_gene: TRBD2; v_gene: TRBV20-1; abundance: -
CDR3aa: CASRANRGDEKLFF; CDR3nt: TGTGCCAGCAGGGCAAACAGGGGAGACGAAAAACTGTTTTTT; j_gene: TRBJ1-4; d_gene: TRBD1; v_gene: TRBV7-2; abundance: few
CDR3aa: CASSLGTASYEQYF; CDR3nt: TGTGCCAGCAGTTTGGGGACAGCCTCTTACGAGCAGTACTTC; j_gene: TRBJ2-7; d_gene: TRBD1; v_gene: TRBV5-1; abundance: many
CDR3aa: CAGSPGQGLHEQFF; CDR3nt: TGTGCCGGCTCCCCGGGACAGGGGCTTCATGAGCAGTTCTTC; j_gene: TRBJ2-1; d_gene: TRBD1; v_gene: TRBV7-7; abundance: -
CDR3aa: CASSQDVARGGTDTQYF; CDR3nt: TGTGCCAGCAGCCAAGATGTGGCGCGAGGTGGCACAGATACGCAGTATTTT; j_gene: TRBJ2-3; d_gene: -; v_gene: TRBV4-2; abundance: -
CDR3aa: CASSLGAWAEQFF; CDR3nt: TGTGCCAGCAGTTTGGGGGCGTGGGCTGAGCAGTTCTTC; j_gene: TRBJ2-1; d_gene: -; v_gene: TRBV28; abundance: few
CDR3aa: CAGSDQSTDTQYF; CDR3nt: TGTGCCGGCAGTGACCAGAGCACAGATACGCAGTATTTT; j_gene: TRBJ2-3; d_gene: -; v_gene: TRBV6-4; abundance: -
CDR3aa: CASSLRADEQFF; CDR3nt: TGTGCCAGCAGTTTAAGAGCTGATGAGCAGTTCTTC; j_gene: TRBJ2-1; d_gene: -; v_gene: TRBV12-3/TRBV12-4; abundance: few
CDR3aa: CASSDDLGGDEQYF; CDR3nt: TGTGCCAGCAGTGATGATCTAGGGGGCGACGAGCAGTACTTC; j_gene: TRBJ2-7; d_gene: TRBD1; v_gene: TRBV2; abundance: -
CDR3aa: CASSFTRDSPLHF; CDR3nt: TGTGCCAGCAGTTTTACCCGGGATTCACCCCTCCACTTT; j_gene: TRBJ1-6; d_gene: -; v_gene: TRBV12-3/TRBV12-4; abundance: -
CDR3aa: CSVDWQDSLNEQFF; CDR3nt: TGCAGCGTTGATTGGCAGGACTCGCTAAATGAGCAGTTCTTC; j_gene: TRBJ2-1; d_gene: -; v_gene: TRBV29-1; abundance: -
CDR3aa: CASRQTGWGSSGRDQETQYF; CDR3nt: TGTGCCAGCAGACAGACGGGCTGGGGCTCTAGCGGGAGGGATCAAGAGACCCAGTACTTC; j_gene: TRBJ2-5; d_gene: TRBD2; v_gene: TRBV5-5; abundance: few
CDR3aa: CASSVVRGHSSYEQYF; CDR3nt: TGTGCCAGCAGCGTTGTCCGCGGGCACAGCTCCTACGAGCAGTACTTC; j_gene: TRBJ2-7; d_gene: -; v_gene: TRBV9; abundance: many
CDR3aa: CASSQERGLTSSYNEQFF; CDR3nt: TGCGCCAGCAGCCAAGAGCGAGGCTTGACGAGCTCCTACAATGAGCAGTTCTTC; j_gene: TRBJ2-1; d_gene: -; v_gene: TRBV4-3; abundance: -
CDR3aa: CSGDHGTGPDEQFF; CDR3nt: TGCAGCGGGGATCACGGGACAGGGCCGGATGAGCAGTTCTTC; j_gene: TRBJ2-1; d_gene: TRBD1; v_gene: TRBV29-1; abundance: -